Described below is a single TCR beta chain sequence and its context. This entry comes from a study of shared clonotypes between healthy human individuals. Overall study: Per donor, CD8 memory used one plate, CD8 naive used two, CD4 memory used three and CD4 naive used three.

Several immunoSEQ plates received, in even portions, the genomic DNA of each subset. Original methodology: As immunoSEQ supplied junction-only sequences (without quality scores), filtering differed. Profiling relied on immunoSEQ multiplex PCR, and the TCRdb table lists in-frame clones only, not all of them. The V and J calls and the clone size are those of that table, but D and trimming were determined from the DNA. The sample carries roughly 2.2 million clones, just over 90% recorded once. Germline V gene sequence: CDR1 LNHDA, CDR2 SQIVND (reference sequence). The CDR3 length is 16 residues. Trimming took 3 bases from V and 0 from J, leaving 12 bases between them.

This clonotype was sampled from a man aged 18 to 29 in good health. Some clones in this sample may be carry-over from other donors' samples. This chain links TRBV19 with TRBJ1-5; D is perhaps TRBD1 (6 bases). Source material: naive CD4+ T cells from PBMCs. The subset: CD45RA+ positively selected. CDR3 in DNA: TGTGCCAGTAGTATTGGGGCAGGGGTTAGCAATCAGCCCCAGCATTTT. It translates to CASSIGAGVSNQPQHF.